Below, one TCR beta chain is given with its context. This clone was recorded a few times. It lacks a known antigen. Per-base quality was not reported, and no clone a single base away is much larger than it. The trial excluded patients who had a history of autoimmune disease or who were on systemic immunosuppression. Peripheral blood for TCR sequencing was drawn from every dose cohort at baseline, at cycle 4 day 1 and at cycle 7 day 1. The samples were drawn from a first-in-human, open-label, multicenter phase I dose-escalation trial of ivuxolimab. The trial enrolled adults with locally advanced or metastatic head and neck squamous cell, hepatocellular, melanoma or renal cell carcinoma. Before TCR sequencing, CD4+ T cells and CD8+ T cells from peripheral blood were sorted into separate populations. This specimen belongs to a study of OX40 agonist ivuxolimab in advanced cancers. Looking at the study overall: Ivuxolimab, which targeted the costimulatory receptor OX40 (CD134), was an agonistic, fully human IgG2 monoclonal antibody. Prior anti-PD-1, anti-PD-L1 or anti-CTLA-4 therapy was permitted, and 40% to 50% of dose-escalation patients had received checkpoint inhibitors. Of the roughly 52 patients in dose escalation, 19 had hepatocellular carcinoma, around 15 had melanoma, 9 had renal cell carcinoma and 9 had head and neck cancer. The purpose of peripheral TCRbeta sequencing was to test whether ivuxolimab changed TCR sequence diversity and led to clonal T-cell expansion. In the dose-escalation cohort, more than 75% of patients were male, and the mean age was approximately 64 years, with a range of about 23 to 90. Intravenous ivuxolimab was administered to patients every 2 weeks at six dose levels: 0.01, 0.1, 0.3, 1.5, 3 and 10 mg/kg. The monotherapy dose-escalation portion (N ≈ 57 patients) of the phase I ivuxolimab trial is reported in the paper. Partial responses occurred in three dose-escalation patients, of whom one had hepatocellular carcinoma and two had cutaneous melanoma.

Genomic DNA was isolated from the sorted cells so that the TCRbeta CDR3 region could be sequenced. TCRbeta CDR3 regions were sequenced using the immunoSEQ Assay. Held by TCRdb, this immuneACCESS table contains in-frame sequences only and omits some clones. Under half of the omission traces to an unresolved V gene where checked; the cause of the rest is unknown. Present in this sample are 13,000 or so clones, under 70% of which were seen just once. Approximately 26% of the sample lies in the top ten. There are 14 amino acids in the CDR3, from cysteine to phenylalanine inclusive. Only CDR3 DNA remains: 42 bases, in frame from the first base. Trimming removed 1 base from V and 1 base from J, leaving 6 bases between the germline ends. CDR1 and CDR2 are read off the germline V gene as LGHNA and YSLEER. Points the paper makes about the study in general: Which antigens the clonally expanded peripheral T cells were specific for was not determined. At doses from 0.1 to 3.0 mg/kg, clonal expansion was seen in both CD4+ and CD8+ blood T cells between baseline and week 6. In the 0.1-3.0 mg/kg groups, partial responders had among the lowest normalized peripheral clonal expansion, particularly in CD8+ T cells. After ivuxolimab, CD8+ T cells had more expanded clones than CD4+ T cells on average. Low levels of normalized T-cell clonal expansion were also seen in some patients who did not respond.

Specimen: CD4+ or CD8+ T cells sorted from blood, collected in a trial of the OX40 agonist ivuxolimab. The origin of this receptor is an adult with an advanced solid tumor such as melanoma, head and neck, liver or kidney cancer. The receptor chain draws on TRBV4-3 and TRBJ2-3; TRBD2 is a possible D gene, resting on 5 matching bases. The CDR3 amino acid sequence is: CASSQARGTDTQYF. At the DNA level, the sequence is TGCGCCAGCAGCCAAGCGAGGGGCACAGATACGCAGTATTTT.